The 13 T cell receptor beta chains below come from one sample, sequenced in a study of beta chain features in type 1 diabetes. General study results and limits: The study found moderately but significantly shorter TCRB CDR3s in all four CD4+ subsets of Type 1 diabetes patients.

Which antigens these TCRs recognize remains unknown. Expressed TCRB transcripts were sequenced after all isolated RNA was converted to cDNA. The protocol was immunoSEQ multiplex PCR, while the TCRdb copy is restricted to in-frame clones and leaves out a portion. The table records under 300,000 clones, roughly 17% of them present only once. Sequenced material: naive CD4+ T cells from blood. The source of these receptors is a man aged 25 to 45 with type 1 diabetes.

The chain links TRBV7-2 to TRBJ1-1; unclear D gene. Trimming cost V 1 base and J 1 base, with 7 bases left between them. The germline gives CDR1 SGHTA, CDR2 FQGNSA. This CDR3 has 14 residues. The CDR3 reads CASSLDLRNTEAFF. CDR3 coding DNA: TGTGCCAGCAGCTTAGATCTGAGGAACACTGAAGCTTTCTTT.

J is TRBJ1-5 and V is TRBV29-1, with D possibly TRBD1 on 5 matching bases. Trimming shortened V by 7 bases and J by 5 bases, and 15 bases separated the two germline ends. The CDR3 totals 13 residues. Germline V gene data show CDR1 as SQVTM and CDR2 as ANQGSEA. The CDR3 bases are TGCAGCGGGGGGACCGGGCTTGATCAGCCCCAGCATTTT. Amino acids: CSGGTGLDQPQHF.

The V and J genes are TRBV7-2 and TRBJ2-5, with TRBD1 as a possible D gene (5 bases). V lost 5 bases to trimming and J lost 1 base, with 17 bases between them. The CDR3 has 16 residues. CDR1 is SGHTA and CDR2 is FQGNSA in the germline V gene. The CDR3 reads CASSPLGAAIQETQYF. The CDR3 coding sequence is TGTGCCAGCAGCCCCCTTGGGGCAGCAATCCAAGAGACCCAGTACTTC.

This chain links TRBV29-1 with TRBJ1-1, with a possible D match to TRBD1 (6 bases). The CDR3 spans 13 residues. The germline V and J ends were trimmed by 2 bases and 1 base, with 8 bases remaining between them. Germline assignment: CDR1 SQVTM and CDR2 ANQGSEA. The CDR3 DNA reads as TGCAGCGTTGAAAACAGGGCGAACACTGAAGCTTTCTTT. Its translation: CSVENRANTEAFF.

The chain combines TRBV29-1 with TRBJ1-1; 7 bases match TRBD1. This CDR3 has 13 amino acids. Trimming at V came to 7 bases and at J to 2 bases, leaving 7 bases not matched to a gene. The germline V gene has CDR1 SQVTM and CDR2 ANQGSEA. The CDR3 loop is CSADRQGNTEAFF. The CDR3 nucleotides read TGCAGCGCCGACCGACAGGGTAACACTGAAGCTTTCTTT.

The V and J genes are TRBV7-2 and TRBJ1-2; D gene ambiguous. Trimming pared 5 bases from V and 5 bases from J, leaving 18 bases between. Germline CDR1 and CDR2: SGHTA and FQGNSA. The CDR3 spans 15 residues. CDR3 nucleotide sequence: TGTGCCAGCAGCCCTTACACTATCGACACTTATGGCTACACCTTC. Translation gives CASSPYTIDTYGYTF.

The gene calls are TRBV6-5 and TRBJ1-4, with 11 bases lining up with TRBD1. Germline V gene lookup returns CDR1 MNHEY and CDR2 SVGAGI. The V segment lost 5 bases and the J segment 12 bases; nucleotides outside the gene matches: 8. The CDR3 is 14 amino acids. CDR3 region: CASSGGTGGRELFF. CDR3 bases: TGTGCCAGCAGTGGCGGGACAGGGGGAAGAGAACTGTTTTTT.

This clone was found once. V and J are TRBV5-1 and TRBJ1-4; no clear D. Germline V gene data show CDR1 as SGHRS and CDR2 as YFSETQ. Between the trimmed V and J ends, which lost 0 bases and 4 bases, there was a span of 10 bases. CDR3 length equals 15 residues. This CDR3 is CASSLVGADNEKLFF. For the CDR3, the DNA is TGCGCCAGCAGCTTGGTGGGAGCAGATAATGAAAAACTGTTTTTT.

This clone was detected only a few times. V and J are TRBV6-1 and TRBJ2-5; D is unresolved. Germline values: CDR1 MNHNS, CDR2 SASEGT. The V end lost 4 bases, the J end lost 2 bases, and 8 bases lay between the germline ends. CDR3 size: 13 residues. The CDR3 sequence is CASSGPGQETQYF. DNA of the CDR3: TGTGCCAGCAGTGGGCCAGGTCAAGAGACCCAGTACTTC.

The V gene is TRBV29-1, the J gene TRBJ2-1; D remains unclear. Germline loops: CDR1 SQVTM, CDR2 ANQGSEA. The CDR3 spans 15 residues. Trimming took off 0 bases at V and 0 bases at J, with 9 bases between the two ends. CDR3 sequence (DNA): TGCAGCGTTGAAGATTGGGGTAGCTCCTACAATGAGCAGTTCTTC. Translation gives CSVEDWGSSYNEQFF.

This chain uses TRBV27 with TRBJ2-3, with D perhaps TRBD1 (6 bases). The CDR3 totals 16 residues. Germline values: CDR1 MNHEY, CDR2 SMNVEV (reference sequence). Trimming stripped 8 bases from V and 0 bases from J, with 18 bases between. The CDR3 DNA reads TGTGCCAGCCGGACTCGACAGGCAACTAGCACAGATACGCAGTATTTT. Translation gives CASRTRQATSTDTQYF.

The rearrangement joins TRBV10-3 to TRBJ2-3, with D hard to call. CDR1 ENHRY and CDR2 SYGVKD come from the germline V gene. V was pared by 6 bases and J by 4 bases, with 8 bases between. This CDR3 is built from 12 residues. CDR3 nucleotides: TGTGCCATCAGCGAGCAGTCAGATACGCAGTATTTT. This translates into CAISEQSDTQYF.

The CDR3 coding sequence is TGTGCCAGCAGTTTAATCAAGGAAGATACGCAGTATTTT. It codes for CASSLIKEDTQYF. This chain joins TRBV28 and TRBJ2-3; no firm D call. Deletions cut 2 bases from V and 5 bases from J, with 8 bases between. Looked up from germline, CDR1 is MDHEN and CDR2 is SYDVKM. CDR3 length: 13 amino acids.